The 14 T cell receptor beta chains below all came from one sample that was sequenced in a study of shared clonotypes between healthy human individuals. Here immunoSEQ multiplex PCR was the method, and the copy in TCRdb shows in-frame clones only, minus some. The sample has just over 2,000,000 clones; over 85% are singletons. Only CD45RO-negative cells positively selected for CCR7 counted as naive CD8 cells, so terminally differentiated effector memory CD45RA+ cells were excluded. Material for sequencing was naive CD8+ T cells sorted from blood. These receptors came from a man between 18 and 35 years old in good health.

V is TRBV6-5 and J is TRBJ1-1, with D perhaps matching TRBD1 (6 bases). The germline V and J ends were trimmed by 7 bases and 1 base, with 13 bases remaining between them. Germline lookup yields CDR1 MNHEY and CDR2 SVGAGI. This CDR3 spans 14 amino acids. This CDR3 reads CASTQGMRNTEAFF. CDR3 bases: TGTGCCAGCACCCAGGGGATGAGGAACACTGAAGCTTTCTTT.

The chain couples TRBV9 to TRBJ2-5; 10 bases align to TRBD1. Germline loops: CDR1 SGDLS, CDR2 YYNGEE. The CDR3 loop spans 15 amino acids. V shed 3 bases, J shed 5 bases, and the junction held 7 bases outside the gene matches. In DNA form, the CDR3 reads TGTGCCAGCAGCGCAGAGACAGGGGGCCGGGAGACCCAGTACTTC. Translation: CASSAETGGRETQYF.

The chain recombines TRBV6-1 with TRBJ1-3; D unresolved. V was clipped by 6 bases and J by 2 bases, with 5 bases between them. CDR1 is MNHNS and CDR2 is SASEGT in the germline V gene. The CDR3 is made up of 12 amino acids. CDR3 sequence: CASSGTGNTIYF. Written as DNA, the CDR3 is TGTGCCAGCAGCGGAACTGGAAACACCATATATTTT.

Comments on this clone: The junction differs from germline at one of its ends, possibly a read error. This chain uses TRBV7-7 with TRBJ1-4; 9 nucleotides agree with TRBD1. The CDR3 is 18 amino acids. Germline CDR1 reads SSHAT; CDR2 reads FNYEAQ (reference sequence). CDR3 in amino acids: CASSVGGQGKLRGEKLFF. The CDR3 nucleotides are TGTGCTAGCAGCGTAGGGGGACAGGGTAAGTTGCGGGGTGAAAAACTGTTTTTT.

This sequence joins TRBV11-2 and TRBJ2-2; D not resolved. Germline V gives CDR1 SGHAT, CDR2 FQNNGV. The CDR3 is made up of 13 amino acids. The V and J ends lost 0 bases and 10 bases respectively, with 9 bases between them. CDR3 sequence: CASSLDYWVELFF. The CDR3 DNA sequence: TGTGCCAGCAGCTTAGATTATTGGGTGGAGCTGTTTTTT.

The chain joins TRBV2 to TRBJ2-3, with 10 bases matching TRBD1. This CDR3 has 16 amino acids. Germline-derived CDR1 and CDR2 are SNHLY and FYNNEI. The V segment lost 6 bases and the J segment 2 bases; nucleotides outside the gene matches: 8. As DNA, the CDR3 is TGTGCCAGCAGAACCGCCGGGACAGGGGTCACAGATACGCAGTATTTT. This gives the protein CASRTAGTGVTDTQYF.

CDR3 amino acids: CASSIQGDEEKLFF. For the CDR3, the DNA is TGTGCCAGCAGTATCCAGGGGGATGAAGAAAAACTGTTTTTT. This rearrangement joins TRBV6-6 to TRBJ1-4; 7 nucleotides agree with TRBD1. The CDR3 consists of 14 residues. Trimming at V came to 5 bases and at J to 8 bases, leaving 8 bases not matched to a gene. Germline CDR1 MNHNY, CDR2 SVGAGI (reference sequence).

This clone was found once. The V and J genes are TRBV27 and TRBJ1-2, with D possibly matching TRBD1 (5 bases). Per germline, CDR1 MNHEY and CDR2 SMNVEV (reference sequence). V lost 0 bases to trimming and J lost 5 bases, with 13 bases between them. The CDR3 has 15 residues. In nucleotides, the CDR3 is TGTGCCAGCAGTTTATCCCGACAGAGTGGGTATGGCTACACCTTC. It codes for CASSLSRQSGYGYTF.

The V gene is TRBV9, the J gene TRBJ2-5; 7 nucleotides agree with TRBD2. From germline, CDR1 is SGDLS and CDR2 YYNGEE. The CDR3 has 16 residues. The ends lost 0 bases at V and 1 base at J; junction bases unmatched: 6. The CDR3 bases are TGTGCCAGCAGCGTAGAGGTAGCGGGCCCCCAAGAGACCCAGTACTTC. Protein sequence: CASSVEVAGPQETQYF.

V and J are TRBV27 and TRBJ1-2; D unresolved. Germline CDR1 reads MNHEY; CDR2 reads SMNVEV (reference sequence). Between the trimmed V and J ends, which lost 5 bases and 3 bases, there was a span of 13 bases. This CDR3 has 14 amino acids. CDR3 nucleotide sequence: TGTGCCAGCAGTGGACGGACGGGAGACTATGGCTACACCTTC. It specifies CASSGRTGDYGYTF.

The chain has TRBV28 and TRBJ2-3; 9 bases are a match to TRBD2. J gave up 5 bases and V 3 bases, and 6 bases lay outside the gene matches. CDR1 and CDR2 from the germline V gene are MDHEN and SYDVKM. This CDR3 spans 15 amino acids. This CDR3 is CASSLYSGGEDTQYF. CDR3 DNA sequence: TGTGCCAGCAGTTTGTATAGCGGGGGAGAAGATACGCAGTATTTT.

The rearrangement joins TRBV5-4 to TRBJ2-5; D call uncertain. The germline gives CDR1 SGHNT, CDR2 YYREEE (reference sequence). This CDR3 comprises 15 residues. The V end lost 1 base, the J end lost 4 bases, and 14 bases lay between the germline ends. In DNA form, the CDR3 reads TGTGCCAGCAGCTTGCCCTATGACCTCCGAGAGACCCAGTACTTC. Translating gives CASSLPYDLRETQYF. Filled out from reference TRBV5-4 and TRBJ2-5, the complete variable domain reads ETGVTQSPTHLIKTRGQQVTLRCSSQSGHNTVSWYQQALGQGPQFIFQYYREEENGRGNFPPRFSGLQFPNYSSELNVNALELDDSALYLCASSLPYDLRETQYFGPGTRLLVL.

V gene TRBV6-6 combines with J gene TRBJ2-1; unclear D gene. From germline, CDR1 is MNHNY and CDR2 SVGAGI (reference sequence). The V end lost 2 bases, the J end lost 2 bases, and 10 bases lay between the germline ends. This CDR3 has 15 amino acids. CDR3 nucleotide sequence: TGTGCCAGCAGTTACCGGGCGGAGCCCTACAATGAGCAGTTCTTC. It specifies CASSYRAEPYNEQFF.

Notes on this clone: The same CDR3 also results from other DNA sequences found in this sample. This chain connects TRBV5-1 to TRBJ2-7; D unclear. Germline CDR1 reads SGHRS; CDR2 reads YFSETQ. V lost 2 bases and J lost 3, with 9 bases in between. The CDR3 spans 13 residues. CDR3 in DNA: TGCGCCAGCAGCTTTGGTCTGAACTACGAGCAGTACTTC. Translating it yields CASSFGLNYEQYF.